This entry lists 26 T cell receptor beta chains sequenced from one sample in a study of persistence of HIV-infected CD4 T cells. Overlapping HIV-1 Gag 15-mer peptides at 0.85 to 1 ug per peptide per mL were used. Sorted nonresponding memory CD4+ T cells were CD40L-negative, CD69-negative, CD45RO-high. For these receptors, no antigen is known. The libraries were made with immunoSEQ version 4 in survey mode. This table comes from immunoSEQ multiplex PCR, and its TCRdb copy is limited to in-frame clones, with some not included. The profile shows about 32,000 clones, around 82% of them singletons. The starting material was CD4+ T cells sorted from PBMCs after roughly 18-hour stimulation, obtained from a patient who received antiretroviral therapy. These receptors were taken from an adult woman with HIV who was CMV-seropositive.

This clone was found a few times. The chain carries TRBV10-3 and TRBJ2-7; the D gene is possibly TRBD2 (5 bases). The CDR3 has 14 amino acids. Germline values: CDR1 ENHRY, CDR2 SYGVKD. The V end lost 8 bases, the J end lost 3 bases, and 17 bases lay between the germline ends. The CDR3 is CAIGRGNAGYEQYF. CDR3 DNA sequence: TGTGCCATCGGAAGAGGAAATGCGGGCTACGAGCAGTACTTC.

This clone is categorized as medium-sized. The rearrangement joins TRBV2 to TRBJ1-5, with D uncertain. Trimming left V 6 bases short and J 4 bases short, with 10 bases between. Germline loops: CDR1 SNHLY, CDR2 FYNNEI. CDR3 length equals 13 residues. The CDR3 here is CASSTDGNQPQHF. The CDR3 DNA sequence: TGTGCCAGCAGCACTGACGGGAATCAGCCCCAGCATTTT.

A few counts support this clone. The chain joins TRBV29-1 to TRBJ2-1, with 7 bases that match TRBD1. The CDR3 covers 14 residues. Germline CDR1 is SQVTM and CDR2 is ANQGSEA. Trimming at V came to 6 bases and at J to 0 bases, leaving 5 bases not matched to a gene. Written as DNA, the CDR3 is TGCAGCGTCCCGACAGGGTCCTCCTACAATGAGCAGTTCTTC. It specifies CSVPTGSSYNEQFF.

The gene calls are TRBV11-1 and TRBJ1-1; the D gene is possibly TRBD1 (6 bases). Per germline, CDR1 SGHAT and CDR2 FQDESV (reference sequence). The V and J ends lost 5 bases and 4 bases respectively, with 17 bases between them. The CDR3 has 15 amino acids. CDR3 amino acids: CASSKGGPLGTEAFF. CDR3 nucleotide sequence: TGTGCCAGCAGCAAAGGGGGGCCCCTGGGCACTGAAGCTTTCTTT.

In this sample, this clone turned up a few times. The chain has TRBV4-1 and TRBJ2-2; a weak D match, TRBD2 (5 bases). Per the germline V gene, CDR1 is MGHRA and CDR2 is YSYEKL. V was shortened by 1 base and J by 1 base, with 10 bases between the two germline ends. This CDR3 has 16 amino acids. The CDR3 bases are TGCGCCAGCAGCCAAGTTGGAGGAAAGAACACCGGGGAGCTGTTTTTT. Amino acid sequence: CASSQVGGKNTGELFF.

The rearrangement links TRBV7-8 to TRBJ1-4, with D possibly TRBD1 on 5 matching bases. Germline V lookup: CDR1 SGHVS, CDR2 FQNEAQ. The length of the CDR3 is 14 residues. V shed 5 bases and J shed 3 bases, with 10 bases lying between them. The CDR3 DNA follows: TGTGCCAGCAGCCTTGGGGGATCTAATGAAAAACTGTTTTTT. Translated, it gives CASSLGGSNEKLFF.

This clone was recorded once. This chain connects TRBV7-3 to TRBJ1-4, with 7 bases that match TRBD1. The J segment lost 5 bases and the V segment lost 0 bases, leaving 12 bases of the junction unmatched. CDR1 SGHTA and CDR2 FQGTGA come from the germline V gene. CDR3 size: 18 residues. The CDR3 nucleotides read TGTGCCAGCAGCTTAACGAGGGGACAGCAGCGAAACAATGAAAAACTGTTTTTT. It codes for CASSLTRGQQRNNEKLFF. Full variable domain (outside the CDR3, taken from reference TRBV7-3 and TRBJ1-4): GAGVSQTPSNKVTEKGKYVELRCDPISGHTALYWYRQSLGQGPEFLIYFQGTGAADDSGLPNDRFFAVRPEGSVSTLKIQRTERGDSAVYLCASSLTRGQQRNNEKLFFGSGTQLSVL.

This clone qualifies as medium-sized. The chain recombines TRBV27 with TRBJ1-6; D gene unclear. The V gene lost 2 bases and the J gene lost 0 bases, with 8 bases spanning the gap. The CDR3 loop spans 16 amino acids. Germline values: CDR1 MNHEY, CDR2 SMNVEV (reference sequence). The CDR3, as DNA: TGTGCCAGCAGTTTAGAGAGCCGCTCCTATAATTCACCCCTCCACTTT. Residues: CASSLESRSYNSPLHF.

The chain links TRBV7-2 to TRBJ2-7; the D gene is possibly TRBD1 (6 bases). Germline lookup yields CDR1 SGHTA and CDR2 FQGNSA. This CDR3 has 13 residues. Deletions cut 3 bases from V and 6 bases from J, with 12 bases between. In DNA form, the CDR3 reads TGTGCCAGCAGCTTTACAGGGCAATCCGAGCAGTACTTC. Protein: CASSFTGQSEQYF.

The chain links TRBV3-1 (or the pseudogene TRBV3-2) to TRBJ1-2, with D uncertain. With 4 bases removed from V and 7 bases from J, the gap between germline ends came to 13 bases. Germline assignment: CDR1 LGHDT and CDR2 YNNKEL (reference sequence). The CDR3 is 13 amino acids. The CDR3 spells CASSPSGSRGYTF. CDR3 nucleotide sequence: TGTGCCAGCAGCCCCTCGGGGTCTCGTGGCTACACCTTC.

This clone showed up just a few times. The chain couples TRBV27 to TRBJ1-6; no firm D call. Germline values: CDR1 MNHEY, CDR2 SMNVEV (reference sequence). CDR3 length: 16 residues. The germline V and J ends were trimmed by 5 bases and 7 bases, with 18 bases remaining between them. The CDR3: CASSPTTGMGNSPLHF. The CDR3 DNA sequence: TGTGCCAGCAGTCCTACGACGGGGATGGGGAATTCACCCCTCCACTTT.

The chain uses TRBV15 and TRBJ2-7; 12 bases agree with TRBD2. V lost 3 bases and J lost 3; bases outside the gene matches: 6. CDR3 length equals 16 residues. CDR1 is LNHNV and CDR2 is YYDKDF in the germline V gene (reference sequence). The CDR3 DNA reads as TGTGCCACCAGCAGGGCTAGCGGGAGGGCCAACTACGAGCAGTACTTC. Protein product: CATSRASGRANYEQYF.

The chain carries TRBV12-3 or TRBV12-4 and TRBJ2-3, with a possible D match to TRBD1 (5 bases). V gave up 5 bases and J gave up 8 bases, with 11 bases separating them. The CDR3 runs to 12 residues. Here the CDR3 reads CASSLIQGTQYF. Here the CDR3 DNA reads TGTGCCAGCAGTCTAATTCAGGGTACGCAGTATTTT.

The chain combines TRBV27 with TRBJ1-4, with D unresolved. Deletions cut 6 bases from V and 2 bases from J, with 4 bases between. The CDR3 runs 12 residues. Germline V gene lookup returns CDR1 MNHEY and CDR2 SMNVEV (reference sequence). The CDR3 loop is CASRATNEKLFF. CDR3 DNA sequence: TGTGCCAGCAGGGCGACTAATGAAAAACTGTTTTTT. The whole variable domain, remainder taken from reference TRBV27 and TRBJ1-4, is EAQVTQNPRYLITVTGKKLTVTCSQNMNHEYMSWYRQDPGLGLRQIYYSMNVEVTDKGDVPEGYKVSRKEKRNFPLILESPSPNQTSLYFCASRATNEKLFFGSGTQLSVL.

The chain recombines TRBV24-1 with TRBJ2-7; 8 bases fit TRBD2. Germline loops: CDR1 KGHDR, CDR2 SFDVKD. The CDR3 loop spans 9 amino acids. With V trimmed by 12 bases and J by 12 bases, 6 bases remained unmatched. CDR3 bases: TGTGCCTCCGGGGGGGGCCCGTACTTC. Protein sequence: CASGGGPYF.

The J gene is TRBJ2-1, the V gene TRBV4-2, with 10 bases identical to TRBD2. Looked up from germline, CDR1 is LGHNA and CDR2 is YNFKEQ. V gave up 1 base and J gave up 2 bases; unmatched junction bases: 2. The CDR3 loop spans 16 amino acids. The CDR3 nucleotides read TGTGCCAGCAGCCAAGGCGGGACTAGCGCCTACAATGAGCAGTTCTTC. Residues: CASSQGGTSAYNEQFF.

The chain recombines TRBV5-1 with TRBJ2-4; the D is unclear. Germline lookup yields CDR1 SGHRS and CDR2 YFSETQ. With 1 base removed from V and 8 bases from J, the gap between germline ends came to 10 bases. The CDR3 runs 13 residues. The CDR3 nucleotides are TGCGCCAGCAGCTTGATCCCGAAAGACATTCAGTACTTC. This translates into CASSLIPKDIQYF.

The chain employs TRBV7-9 and TRBJ2-2; TRBD1 agrees at 7 bases. This CDR3 is built from 15 residues. The V gene end was trimmed by 4 bases and the J gene end by 4 bases; junction bases not matched to a gene: 6. CDR1 is SEHNR and CDR2 is FQNEAQ in the germline V gene (reference sequence). The CDR3 nucleotides are TGTGCCAGCAGCTCAGGACAGGTGGGCACCGGGGAGCTGTTTTTT. Its protein product is CASSSGQVGTGELFF.

The V gene is TRBV29-1, the J gene TRBJ1-1; TRBD1 is a possible D gene (5 bases). Germline values: CDR1 SQVTM, CDR2 ANQGSEA. The V and J ends lost 5 bases and 0 bases respectively, with 13 bases between them. The CDR3 spans 14 residues. The CDR3 sequence is CSVSWGIMNTEAFF. Here the CDR3 DNA reads TGCAGCGTTTCCTGGGGCATAATGAACACTGAAGCTTTCTTT.

This clone was seen a few times. This chain uses TRBV7-2 with TRBJ1-6; 10 bases are a match to TRBD1. J lost 9 bases, V lost 3 bases, and 5 bases had no gene match. Germline CDR1 SGHTA, CDR2 FQGNSA. The CDR3 has 15 residues. CDR3 loop: CASSLGDRGSSPLHF. The CDR3 DNA sequence: TGTGCCAGCAGCTTGGGGGACAGGGGATCTTCACCCCTCCACTTT.

This clone was detected only a few times. V gene TRBV2 combines with J gene TRBJ1-6, with D perhaps TRBD1 (5 bases). Trimming took 4 bases from V and 15 from J, leaving 16 bases between them. This CDR3 region has 13 residues. The germline V gene encodes CDR1 SNHLY and CDR2 FYNNEI. The CDR3 loop reads CASSAPGLSILHF. CDR3 bases: TGTGCCAGCAGTGCTCCGGGACTTTCTATCCTCCACTTT. The whole variable domain, filled in from reference TRBV2 and TRBJ1-6, reads EPEVTQTPSHQVTQMGQEVILRCVPISNHLYFYWYRQILGQKVEFLVSFYNNEISEKSEIFDDQFSVERPDGSNFTLKIRSTKLEDSAMYFCASSAPGLSILHFGNGTRLTVT.

V and J are TRBV2 and TRBJ2-1, with TRBD1 matching 8 bases. This CDR3 is built from 16 residues. Trimming took 3 bases from V and 8 from J; bases not matched to a gene: 12. Germline CDR1 is SNHLY and CDR2 is FYNNEI. The CDR3 DNA is TGTGCCAGCAGTGAGGACAGGGAAACAAGGTTCGATGAGCAGTTCTTC. Translated, it gives CASSEDRETRFDEQFF.

This clone was counted a single time. The genes are TRBV29-1 and TRBJ2-5; D possibly corresponds to TRBD1 (6 bases). V lost 4 bases to trimming and J lost 4 bases, with 13 bases between them. The CDR3 is 13 amino acids. Germline CDR1 reads SQVTM; CDR2 reads ANQGSEA. The CDR3 is CSVAVTGGETQYF. The CDR3 DNA is TGCAGCGTTGCGGTGACAGGAGGAGAGACCCAGTACTTC.

The J gene is TRBJ2-7, the V gene TRBV7-2, with no clear D. Germline values: CDR1 SGHTA, CDR2 FQGNSA. Trimming took 5 bases from V and 4 from J, leaving 6 bases between them. The CDR3 runs to 11 residues. The CDR3 protein is CASSALYEQYF. As DNA, the CDR3 is TGTGCCAGCAGCGCCTTATACGAGCAGTACTTC.

The V and J genes are TRBV7-9 and TRBJ1-2; the match to TRBD1 covers 8 bases. The CDR3 totals 15 residues. Trimming cost V 5 bases and J 7 bases; bases outside gene matches: 12. The germline V gene encodes CDR1 SEHNR and CDR2 FQNEAQ (reference sequence). The CDR3 sequence: CASSHNGQGFSGYTF. In DNA form, the CDR3 reads TGTGCCAGCAGCCACAACGGACAGGGATTTTCTGGCTACACCTTC.

The V call is TRBV19, the J call TRBJ1-1, with 12 bases identical to TRBD1. The germline V gene has CDR1 LNHDA and CDR2 SQIVND (reference sequence). The J segment lost 8 bases and the V segment lost 6 bases, leaving 7 bases of the junction unmatched. The CDR3 covers 14 residues. The CDR3 DNA reads TGTGCCAGTAGGCGAACCGGGACAGGGGGCGAAGCTTTCTTT. This encodes CASRRTGTGGEAFF. Combining the CDR3 with reference TRBV19 and TRBJ1-1 gives the whole variable domain DGGITQSPKYLFRKEGQNVTLSCEQNLNHDAMYWYRQDPGQGLRLIYYSQIVNDFQKGDIAEGYSVSREKKESFPLTVTSAQKNPTAFYLCASRRTGTGGEAFFGQGTRLTVV.